This TCR beta chain emerged from a study of metastatic and nonmetastatic thyroid tumors. This clone occurred a few times. Source study methods: What underpinned the distant-metastasis classifier for papillary thyroid cancer was the set of CDR3 differences across clinicopathological groups. With MiXCR, TCRdb called clones anew from the PCR reads. These V and J calls are TCRdb output, not the study's own analysis. The table has tens of thousands of clones, roughly 15% seen once. Germline CDR1 and CDR2: LNHDA and SQIVND (reference sequence). The CDR3 spans 14 residues. The trim removed 4 bases at V and 3 bases at J, leaving 4 bases unmatched. Among the patients, none had received any treatment before thyroid surgery.

V gene TRBV19 combines with J gene TRBJ1-2, with TRBD1 matching 8 bases. Sequencing was carried out using blood. This receptor was taken from a female donor with papillary thyroid cancer or a benign thyroid nodule (not recorded which). Some clones in this sample may be carry-over from other donors' samples. Written as DNA, the CDR3 is TGTGCCAGTAGTACCGGGGACAGGTACTATGGCTACACCTTC. This codes for CASSTGDRYYGYTF.